The rows below give T cell receptor beta chains drawn from one sample of a study of CD8+ T cells in alopecia areata. Sequenced by immunoSEQ multiplex PCR; TCRdb stores in-frame clones only, minus some. The sample contains roughly 250,000 clones, under 70% of which appear only once. The specimen was CD4+ T cells sorted from blood, collected at week 0. These TCRs come from a human donor with alopecia areata. The CDR3 runs from the conserved cysteine through the conserved F or W. The D gene is left open where the match is weak. Rows give clone size only sometimes, using once, few, many, or a class for an expanded clone.

D gene	J gene	V gene	clone size	CDR3 DNA	CDR3 protein
TRBD2	TRBJ2-7	TRBV5-1	few	TGCGCCAGCAGCTTGGCCTCCGCGGGGGGTTTCGAGCAGTACTTC	CASSLASAGGFEQYF
TRBD2	TRBJ2-5	TRBV5-6	NA	TGTGCCAGCAGCTTGGAAGGGACGGCGGGGGGGCCGGAGACCCAGTACTTC	CASSLEGTAGGPETQYF
NA	TRBJ2-7	TRBV23-1	NA	TGCGCCAGCAGTCTTCGGTACGACTCCTACGAGCAGTACTTC	CASSLRYDSYEQYF
NA	TRBJ2-1	TRBV29-1	NA	TGCAGCGTTGACCGGGTGATAGGGAATGAGCAGTTCTTC	CSVDRVIGNEQFF
NA	TRBJ2-7	TRBV11-3	NA	TGTGCCAGCAGCCACTCCTCGGGGGAGCAGTACTTC	CASSHSSGEQYF
NA	TRBJ2-5	TRBV25-1	NA	TGTGCCAGCAGTGAATCCCAAACCAGAGAGACCCAGTACTTC	CASSESQTRETQYF
NA	TRBJ2-7	TRBV18	NA	TGTGCCAGCTCACCGGGGGCCGACGAGCAGTACTTC	CASSPGADEQYF
NA	TRBJ2-5	TRBV5-4	NA	TGTGCCAGCAGCTCCGGACGTAACCAAGAGACCCAGTACTTC	CASSSGRNQETQYF
NA	TRBJ1-5	TRBV5-1	NA	TGCGCCAGCAGTGCGGGTGGAGGGAGAAATCAGCCCCAGCATTTT	CASSAGGGRNQPQHF
TRBD1	TRBJ2-2	TRBV7-8	NA	TGTGCCATCTCAAGGGGACAGGGTATCACCGGGGAGCTGTTTTTT	CAISRGQGITGELFF
NA	TRBJ2-7	TRBV20-1	NA	TGCAGTGCTAGGATAACCTACGAGCAGTACTTC	CSARITYEQYF
NA	TRBJ1-1	TRBV7-3	few	TGTGCCAGTTTACGGGCCCCGAACACTGAAGCTTTCTTT	CASLRAPNTEAFF
NA	TRBJ2-3	TRBV5-6	NA	TGTGCCAGCAGCTTGGTAGGGGATCTAAAGTATTTT	CASSLVGDLKYF
NA	TRBJ2-1	TRBV5-6	NA	TGTGCCAGCAGCTTGATGAATATGGATGAGCAGTTCTTC	CASSLMNMDEQFF
NA	TRBJ2-1	TRBV6-5	NA	TGTGCCAGCAGTTCCGAAGCTCTGGGTGAGCAGTTCTTC	CASSSEALGEQFF
TRBD2	TRBJ2-1	TRBV29-1	NA	TGCAGCGGCGGTCTAGCGGGGAGCTCCTACAATGAGCAGTTCTTC	CSGGLAGSSYNEQFF
NA	TRBJ2-7	TRBV29-1	NA	TGCAGCGTTGAGGGTCTCTCCTACGAGCAGTACTTC	CSVEGLSYEQYF
NA	TRBJ2-5	TRBV5-4	NA	TGTGCCAGCAGCTTGGCCTTTGGGGGCAGAGAGACCCAGTACTTC	CASSLAFGGRETQYF
NA	TRBJ1-4	TRBV7-9	once	TGTGCCAGCAGCTCACAGCGGTTAGGGGAAAAACTGTTTTTT	CASSSQRLGEKLFF
TRBD1	TRBJ1-1	TRBV5-1	NA	TGCGCCAGCAGGGGGAGTGTCTTAAACAGGGGCACTGAAGCTTTCTTT	CASRGSVLNRGTEAFF
TRBD2	TRBJ2-5	TRBV5-1	NA	TGCGCCAGCACGACGGGAGGGTCGAGAGAGACCCAGTACTTC	CASTTGGSRETQYF
NA	TRBJ2-6	TRBV25-1	NA	TGTGCCAGCAGTTTAAGCTCTGGGGCCAACGTCCTGACTTTC	CASSLSSGANVLTF
TRBD1	TRBJ2-1	TRBV20-1	NA	TGCAGTGGACAGGGCAATGAGCAGTTCTTC	CSGQGNEQFF
TRBD1	TRBJ1-2	TRBV6-5	few	TGTGCCAGCAGCACCCGTACAGGGGGTTGGGGTGGCTACACCTTC	CASSTRTGGWGGYTF
NA	TRBJ1-1	TRBV25-1	NA	TGTGCCAGCAGTGGGTACACTGAAGCTTTCTTT	CASSGYTEAFF
NA	TRBJ2-3	TRBV30	NA	TGTGCCTGGAGCAGGACACCTAGCATCCCAGATACGCAGTATTTT	CAWSRTPSIPDTQYF
TRBD2	TRBJ2-2	TRBV5-1	few	TGCGCCAGCAGCTTGCCGGGGGGATACACCGGGGAGCTGTTTTTT	CASSLPGGYTGELFF
NA	TRBJ1-1	TRBV5-6	NA	TGTGCCAGCAGCGGAAACATGAACACTGAAGCTTTCTTT	CASSGNMNTEAFF
NA	TRBJ1-2	TRBV18	NA	TGTGCCAGCTCACCAGACAGTGGCTACACCTTC	CASSPDSGYTF
NA	TRBJ1-5	TRBV7-2	NA	TGTGCCAGCAGCTTAGCGAGACAGGCGCAGCCCCAGCATTTT	CASSLARQAQPQHF
TRBD2	TRBJ2-7	TRBV7-2	NA	TGTGCCAGCAGCCGCCGGACTAGCGGGGTCTACGAGCAGTACTTC	CASSRRTSGVYEQYF
TRBD2	TRBJ2-2	TRBV7-2	few	TGTGCCAGCAGCCTTTCGCGGGGGGCCTTCGGGGAGCTGTTTTTT	CASSLSRGAFGELFF
NA	TRBJ2-1	TRBV18	NA	TGTGCCAGCTCACGAGGGGCCGAGGAGTTCTTC	CASSRGAEEFF
NA	TRBJ1-5	TRBV30	NA	TGTGCCTGGACAGGGGAGAGCAATCAGCCCCAGCATTTT	CAWTGESNQPQHF
TRBD1	TRBJ1-2	TRBV25-1	NA	TGTGCCAGCAGTGACCGGACAGGACTGGGCTATGGCTACACCTTC	CASSDRTGLGYGYTF
NA	TRBJ2-5	TRBV5-6	NA	TGTGCCAGCAGCTCCTTTTACCAAGAGACCCAGTACTTC	CASSSFYQETQYF